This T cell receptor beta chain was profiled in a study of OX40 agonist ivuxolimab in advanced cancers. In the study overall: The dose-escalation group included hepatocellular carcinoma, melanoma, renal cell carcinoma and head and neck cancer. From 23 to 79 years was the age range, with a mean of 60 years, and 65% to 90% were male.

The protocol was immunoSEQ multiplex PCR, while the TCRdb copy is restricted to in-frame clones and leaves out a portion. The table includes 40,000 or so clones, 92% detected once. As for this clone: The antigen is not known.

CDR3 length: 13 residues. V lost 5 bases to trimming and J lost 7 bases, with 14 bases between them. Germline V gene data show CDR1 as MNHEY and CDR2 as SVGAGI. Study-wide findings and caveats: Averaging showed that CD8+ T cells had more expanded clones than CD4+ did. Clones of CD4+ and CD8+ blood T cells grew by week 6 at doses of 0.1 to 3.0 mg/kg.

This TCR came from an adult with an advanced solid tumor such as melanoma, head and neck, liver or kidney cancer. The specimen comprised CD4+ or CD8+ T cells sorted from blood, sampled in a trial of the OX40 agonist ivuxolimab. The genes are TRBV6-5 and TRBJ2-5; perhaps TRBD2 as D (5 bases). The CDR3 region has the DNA TGTGCCAGCAGTGCCGACCCGGCGGGGACCCAGTACTTC. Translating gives CASSADPAGTQYF.